This passage covers 27 T cell receptor beta chains from one sample sequenced in a study of T cells after yellow fever vaccination. TCRdb re-analysed the 5' RACE reads in MiXCR, keeping a single row per CDR3 protein. The sample lists 300,000 to 350,000 distinct CDR3 sequences; around 3.9% were seen once. The sample consisted of PBMCs, taken 5 days after the yellow fever booster vaccination. The receptors here all came from a man between 18 and 29 years old who received the YFV17D yellow fever vaccine.

This clonotype has ten or more counts. The DNA of the CDR3 is TGCGCCAGCACCCCGTCCGTAAGACTAGCGGGGGGGAAACAGTTCTTC. Its translation: CASTPSVRLAGGKQFF. V and J are TRBV5-1 and TRBJ2-1, with TRBD2 matching over 14 bases. Germline loops: CDR1 SGHRS, CDR2 YFSETQ. The CDR3 is 16 amino acids. Trimming removed 6 bases from V and 13 bases from J; junction bases left unmatched: 15.

This clonotype was counted between two and nine times. The genes are TRBV7-2 and TRBJ1-2; 10 bases line up with TRBD1. The CDR3 spans 16 residues. Trimming at V came to 3 bases and at J to 8 bases, leaving 12 bases not matched to a gene. Germline-derived CDR1 and CDR2 are SGHTA and FQGNSA. The CDR3: CASSFTYQGQGNGYTF. The CDR3 DNA reads as TGTGCCAGCAGCTTCACTTACCAGGGACAGGGGAACGGCTACACCTTC.

This clonotype was counted only a few times. The chain links TRBV12-3 or TRBV12-4 to TRBJ2-3; D not resolved. V was cut by 2 bases and J by 4 bases, with 7 bases left in between. The CDR3 sequence is 13 residues long. CDR3 nucleotides: TGTGCCAGCAGTTTACAGTGGCCAGATACGCAGTATTTT. It yields the protein CASSLQWPDTQYF.

This clonotype was seen ten or more times. V gene TRBV5-4 combines with J gene TRBJ2-4; D remains unclear. V lost 4 bases and J 9 bases, leaving 14 bases between the germline ends. The CDR3 consists of 13 residues. The germline V gene has CDR1 SGHNT and CDR2 YYREEE (reference sequence). Written as DNA, the CDR3 is TGTGCCAGCAGCCCTGATCAGAGTATCATTCAGTACTTC. Its protein product is CASSPDQSIIQYF.

Only a few counts were recorded for this clonotype. The rearrangement links TRBV7-6 to TRBJ1-1, with 7 nucleotides matching TRBD1. V dropped 6 bases and J dropped 4; count of bases not matched to a gene: 11. The CDR3 runs 15 residues. Germline-derived CDR1 and CDR2 are SGHVS and FNYEAQ. The CDR3 sequence: CASRRDSERGTEAFF. The CDR3 nucleotides are TGTGCCAGCAGACGGGACAGCGAAAGGGGCACTGAAGCTTTCTTT. The variable domain in full, completed from reference TRBV7-6 and TRBJ1-1, reads GAGVSQSPRYKVTKRGQDVALRCDPISGHVSLYWYRQALGQGPEFLTYFNYEAQQDKSGLPNDRFSAERPEGSISTLTIQRTEQRDSAMYRCASRRDSERGTEAFFGQGTRLTVV.

This clonotype was seen a handful of times. V and J are TRBV7-2 and TRBJ2-3, with no clear D. Trimming removed 3 bases from V and 5 bases from J, with 6 bases in between. CDR3 length: 12 amino acids. Germline CDR1 is SGHTA and CDR2 is FQGNSA. CDR3 DNA: TGTGCCAGCAGCTTGTCCAAAGATACGCAGTATTTT. Its translation: CASSLSKDTQYF.

The table lists this clonotype with a few counts. The V and J genes are TRBV27 and TRBJ1-2; D remains ambiguous. Germline V gives CDR1 MNHEY, CDR2 SMNVEV (reference sequence). Trimming stripped 3 bases from V and 2 bases from J, with 10 bases between. This CDR3 contains 14 residues. This CDR3 reads CASSFRRENYGYTF. CDR3 bases: TGTGCCAGCAGTTTTCGGCGGGAGAACTATGGCTACACCTTC.

This clonotype was recorded a few times. The chain couples TRBV2 to TRBJ2-6; D unresolved. CDR1 is SNHLY and CDR2 is FYNNEI in the germline V gene. The CDR3 is 14 residues long. The V end lost 8 bases, the J end lost 4 bases, and 12 bases lay between the germline ends. CDR3 residues: CASSPVPGANVLTF. In DNA form, the CDR3 reads TGTGCCAGCTCCCCGGTACCAGGGGCCAACGTCCTGACTTTC.

This clonotype has ten or more counts. The J gene is TRBJ1-3, the V gene TRBV5-1; no clear D. V was clipped by 4 bases and J by 1 base, with 12 bases between them. CDR1 and CDR2 from the germline V gene are SGHRS and YFSETQ. CDR3 length: 15 amino acids. CDR3 in amino acids: CASSPMHDSGNTIYF. The CDR3 region has the DNA TGCGCCAGCAGCCCCATGCACGATTCTGGAAACACCATATATTTT.

The chain couples TRBV7-2 to TRBJ1-6; D gene unclear. Germline V gene data show CDR1 as SGHTA and CDR2 as FQGNSA. V was cut by 2 bases and J by 8 bases, with 10 bases left in between. This CDR3 spans 14 amino acids. DNA of the CDR3: TGTGCCAGCAGCTTAATTCGGGCCGATTCACCCCTCCACTTT. Translation gives CASSLIRADSPLHF.

This clonotype was counted at least ten times. The chain combines TRBV28 with TRBJ2-4; 10 positions match TRBD2. The CDR3 has 16 residues. Germline V gene lookup returns CDR1 MDHEN and CDR2 SYDVKM. The J segment lost 3 bases and the V segment lost 6 bases, leaving 8 bases of the junction unmatched. CDR3 coding DNA: TGTGCCAGCAGCCCCTGGGGACTAGCGTTCAAAAACATTCAGTACTTC. It translates to CASSPWGLAFKNIQYF.

This clonotype was observed at least ten times. This chain links TRBV7-2 with TRBJ2-5; 11 bases align to TRBD2. The germline gives CDR1 SGHTA, CDR2 FQGNSA. The CDR3 runs to 14 residues. Trimming at V came to 6 bases and at J to 4 bases, leaving 4 bases not matched to a gene. CDR3 residues: CASSPGTSGETQYF. The CDR3 DNA is TGTGCCAGCAGTCCCGGGACTAGCGGAGAGACCCAGTACTTC.

This clonotype was counted at least ten times. This chain uses TRBV5-1 with TRBJ2-2, with D maybe TRBD1 (6 bases). Germline V gene lookup returns CDR1 SGHRS and CDR2 YFSETQ. This CDR3 has 13 amino acids. Trimming removed 1 base from V and 6 bases from J, with 7 bases in between. CDR3 DNA sequence: TGCGCCAGCAGCTTGCAGGGGTCCGGGGAGCTGTTTTTT. It specifies CASSLQGSGELFF.

The sample holds many counts of this clonotype. This sequence joins TRBV6-6 and TRBJ1-1; weak D call: TRBD1 (5 bases). Trimming pared 6 bases from V and 1 base from J, leaving 9 bases between. The CDR3 loop spans 13 amino acids. The germline V gene encodes CDR1 MNHNY and CDR2 SVGAGI (reference sequence). The CDR3 DNA is TGTGCCAGCAGCGGACACGCGAACACTGAAGCTTTCTTT. It encodes CASSGHANTEAFF.

This clonotype occurred a few times. The V gene is TRBV20-1, the J gene TRBJ2-2, with D perhaps matching TRBD1 (7 bases). This CDR3 has 16 residues. Trimming pared 5 bases from V and 4 bases from J, leaving 20 bases between. The germline V gene encodes CDR1 DFQATT and CDR2 SNEGSKA (reference sequence). The CDR3 is CSARTRDREATGELFF. The CDR3, as DNA: TGCAGTGCTCGAACCCGCGACAGGGAGGCCACCGGGGAGCTGTTTTTT.

This clonotype was detected only a few times. The chain recombines TRBV7-2 with TRBJ2-1, with a tentative D call TRBD2 (6 bases). Germline CDR1 is SGHTA and CDR2 is FQGNSA. V lost 2 bases to trimming and J lost 4 bases, with 12 bases between them. The length of the CDR3 is 15 residues. The CDR3 bases are TGTGCCAGCAGCTTAACCGGGGGAATGTACAATGAGCAGTTCTTC. Its protein is CASSLTGGMYNEQFF.

The chain uses TRBV5-1 and TRBJ1-6; unclear D gene. The CDR3 has 13 residues. V was shortened by 0 bases and J by 7 bases, with 5 bases between the two germline ends. Germline CDR1 is SGHRS and CDR2 is YFSETQ. The CDR3 DNA reads as TGCGCCAGCAGCTTGGTAGTAAATTCACCCCTCCACTTT. Translated: CASSLVVNSPLHF. Together with reference TRBV5-1 and TRBJ1-6, the CDR3 gives the full variable domain: KAGVTQTPRYLIKTRGQQVTLSCSPISGHRSVSWYQQTPGQGLQFLFEYFSETQRNKGNFPGRFSGRQFSNSRSEMNVSTLELGDSALYLCASSLVVNSPLHFGNGTRLTVT.

The J gene is TRBJ1-1, the V gene TRBV5-1; TRBD1 is a possible D gene (6 bases). Germline-derived CDR1 and CDR2 are SGHRS and YFSETQ. This CDR3 contains 15 residues. V dropped 3 bases and J dropped 1 base, with 13 bases sitting between them. DNA for the CDR3: TGCGCCAGCAGCTCACCGGGACAACCGAACACTGAAGCTTTCTTT. This encodes CASSSPGQPNTEAFF.

There are a few counts of this clonotype. J is TRBJ2-1 and V is TRBV10-2; TRBD1 matches 9 bases. This CDR3 is 16 amino acids long. Losses at the gene ends were 3 bases for V and 2 bases for J; bases not matched to a gene: 5. Germline lookup yields CDR1 WSHSY and CDR2 SAAADI. The CDR3: CASSERTGVPYNEQFF. CDR3 DNA sequence: TGCGCCAGCAGTGAAAGGACAGGGGTCCCCTACAATGAGCAGTTCTTC.

This clonotype was seen many times. V is TRBV7-3 and J is TRBJ2-3, with D possibly matching TRBD2 (6 bases). This CDR3 region has 15 residues. Germline V gene sequence: CDR1 SGHTA, CDR2 FQGTGA. V was cut by 3 bases and J by 2 bases, with 12 bases left in between. CDR3 sequence (DNA): TGTGCCAGCAGCTTCACCGGGACTTACACAGATACGCAGTATTTT. Translating gives CASSFTGTYTDTQYF.

The V call is TRBV20-1, the J call TRBJ1-6; D possibly corresponds to TRBD1 (5 bases). V was pared by 0 bases and J by 4 bases, with 16 bases between. The germline gives CDR1 DFQATT, CDR2 SNEGSKA (reference sequence). The CDR3 loop spans 17 amino acids. The CDR3 DNA reads as TGCAGTGCTAGAGATGAACAGGTTCTAGTTTATAATTCACCCCTCCACTTT. As protein: CSARDEQVLVYNSPLHF.

This chain uses TRBV18 with TRBJ1-1, with D tentatively TRBD1 (6 bases). The CDR3 spans 14 residues. Germline-derived CDR1 and CDR2 are KGHSH and LQKENI. Trimming stripped 5 bases from V and 4 bases from J, with 14 bases between. CDR3 residues: CASSEGGMLTEAFF. Written as DNA, the CDR3 is TGTGCCAGCTCAGAGGGGGGCATGCTCACTGAAGCTTTCTTT.

This clonotype was detected a few times. The rearrangement uses TRBV2 and TRBJ2-1; possibly TRBD1 or TRBD2 for D (5 bases each). Looked up from germline, CDR1 is SNHLY and CDR2 is FYNNEI. V dropped 4 bases and J dropped 5 bases, with 15 bases sitting between them. The CDR3 spans 15 residues. CDR3 DNA sequence: TGTGCCAGCAGTGTAGCTCCGGGGCGAAACAATGAGCAGTTCTTC. Translation: CASSVAPGRNNEQFF.

This clonotype was detected ten times or more. The CDR3 nucleotides are TGTGCCAGCAGCTTTGGGTCCATTCGGGCCACGGGGGCCAAAAACATTCAGTACTTC. This translates into CASSFGSIRATGAKNIQYF. The rearrangement uses TRBV7-2 and TRBJ2-4; D may be TRBD2 (5 bases). This CDR3 is built from 19 residues. Deletions cut 3 bases from V and 1 base from J, with 22 bases between. Looked up from germline, CDR1 is SGHTA and CDR2 is FQGNSA.

This clonotype was counted a few times. The chain is built from TRBV12-3 or TRBV12-4 and TRBJ1-3, with 8 bases identical to TRBD1. V lost 5 bases, J lost 0 bases, and 3 bases stayed unmatched. The CDR3 has 15 amino acids. The CDR3 spells CASSAGQASGNTIYF. DNA of the CDR3: TGTGCCAGCAGTGCGGGACAGGCCTCTGGAAACACCATATATTTT.

This clonotype was counted ten times or more. J is TRBJ1-6 and V is TRBV15, with unresolved D. Germline loops: CDR1 LNHNV, CDR2 YYDKDF (reference sequence). This CDR3 contains 12 residues. V was cut by 3 bases and J by 7 bases, with 4 bases left in between. CDR3 in DNA: TGTGCCACCAGCAGGGAAAATTCACCCCTCCACTTT. Protein product: CATSRENSPLHF.

This chain connects TRBV19 to TRBJ2-4; D call uncertain. The CDR3 consists of 17 residues. Germline-derived CDR1 and CDR2 are LNHDA and SQIVND (reference sequence). V was clipped by 1 base and J by 0 bases, with 13 bases between them. In nucleotides, the CDR3 is TGTGCCAGTAGTATAGTGCCGACGAGCCTAGCCAAAAACATTCAGTACTTC. Residues: CASSIVPTSLAKNIQYF.